This TCR beta chain was retrieved from a study of T cell responses to AZD1222 COVID-19 vaccine. This clone was seen just once. TCRdb's copy holds only in-frame clones and misses some; the assay was immunoSEQ multiplex PCR. The sample has over 75,000 clones; roughly nine tenths are singletons. J lost 3 bases, V lost 4 bases, and 4 bases had no gene match. The CDR3 has 14 residues. Looked up from germline, CDR1 is SGHRS and CDR2 is YFSETQ. The V gene is TRBV5-1, the J gene TRBJ2-3, with 8 bases lining up with TRBD2. Here the sequenced sample was peripheral blood, taken on day 0 of AZD1222 vaccination. This sequence originates from an adult in good health. The CDR3 loop reads CASSPGRVTDTQYF. As DNA, the CDR3 is TGCGCCAGCAGCCCCGGGAGGGTGACAGATACGCAGTATTTT.